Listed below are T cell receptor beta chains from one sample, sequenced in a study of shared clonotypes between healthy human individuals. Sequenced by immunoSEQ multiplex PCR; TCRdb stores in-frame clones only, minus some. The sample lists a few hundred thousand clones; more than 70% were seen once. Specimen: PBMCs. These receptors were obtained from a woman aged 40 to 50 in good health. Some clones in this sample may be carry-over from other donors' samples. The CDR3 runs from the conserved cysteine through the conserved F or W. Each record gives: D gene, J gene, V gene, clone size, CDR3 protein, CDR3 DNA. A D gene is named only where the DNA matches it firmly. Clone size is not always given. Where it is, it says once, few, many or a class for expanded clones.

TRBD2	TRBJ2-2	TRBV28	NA	CASSPSGRLGELFF	TGTGCCAGCAGTCCTAGCGGGAGGCTCGGGGAGCTGTTTTTT
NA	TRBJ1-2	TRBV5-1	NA	CASSSGSTDGYTF	TGCGCCAGCAGCTCCGGGTCCACAGATGGCTACACCTTC
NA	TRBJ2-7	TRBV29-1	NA	CSVEADSSYEQYF	TGCAGCGTTGAAGCGGACTCTTCCTACGAGCAGTACTTC
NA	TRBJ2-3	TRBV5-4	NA	CASSLPGSIDTQYF	TGTGCCAGCAGCTTGCCCGGGAGTATTGATACGCAGTATTTT
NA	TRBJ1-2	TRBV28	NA	CASSRSLYGYTF	TGTGCCAGCAGTCGGTCATTATATGGCTACACCTTC
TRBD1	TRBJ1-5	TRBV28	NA	CASRKTGGANQPQHF	TGTGCCAGCAGGAAAACAGGGGGCGCAAATCAGCCCCAGCATTTT
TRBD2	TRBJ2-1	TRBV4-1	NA	CASSLATSGNNEQFF	TGCGCCAGCAGCCTCGCTACTAGCGGTAACAATGAGCAGTTCTTC
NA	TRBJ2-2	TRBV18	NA	CASSPMGSNTGELFF	TGTGCCAGCTCACCAATGGGGTCGAACACCGGGGAGCTGTTTTTT
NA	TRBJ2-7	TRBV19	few	CASSSLQGRSGEQYF	TGTGCCAGTAGTAGTCTACAGGGTAGGTCTGGTGAGCAGTACTTC
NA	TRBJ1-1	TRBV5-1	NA	CASSLWSGAIPHTEAFF	TGCGCCAGCAGCTTGTGGTCAGGGGCCATACCTCACACTGAAGCTTTCTTT
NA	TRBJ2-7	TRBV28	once	CASSLSARGYEQYF	TGTGCCAGCAGTTTGTCGGCCAGGGGCTACGAGCAGTACTTC
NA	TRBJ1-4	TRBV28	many	CASSFRDLNEKLFF	TGTGCCAGCAGTTTCCGAGATCTTAATGAAAAACTGTTTTTT
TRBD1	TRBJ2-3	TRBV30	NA	CAWSVGRGQDTQYF	TGTGCCTGGAGTGTCGGCAGGGGGCAAGATACGCAGTATTTT
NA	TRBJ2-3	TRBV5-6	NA	CASSSVRELSTDTQYF	TGTGCCAGCAGCTCAGTTCGGGAGCTAAGCACAGATACGCAGTATTTT
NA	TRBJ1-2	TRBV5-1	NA	CASSSGTGPNYGYTF	TGCGCCAGCAGCAGCGGGACGGGGCCTAACTATGGCTACACCTTC
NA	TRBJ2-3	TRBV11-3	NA	CASSLQGTDTQYF	TGTGCCAGCAGCCTTCAGGGCACAGATACGCAGTATTTT
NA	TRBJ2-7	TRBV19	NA	CASSSDRDYEQYF	TGTGCCAGTAGTAGCGACAGAGACTACGAGCAGTACTTC
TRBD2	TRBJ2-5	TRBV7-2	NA	CASSYHSTSGRPRETQYF	TGTGCCAGCAGCTACCACTCGACTAGCGGGAGGCCCAGGGAGACCCAGTACTTC
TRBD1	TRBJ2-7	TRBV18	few	CASSPNNRGLEQYF	TGTGCCAGCTCACCCAATAACAGGGGGCTCGAGCAGTACTTC
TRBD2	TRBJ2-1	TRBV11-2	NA	CASSLGLANEQFF	TGTGCCAGCAGCTTAGGACTAGCGAATGAGCAGTTCTTC
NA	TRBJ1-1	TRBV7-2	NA	CASSFSGLNTEAFF	TGTGCCAGCAGCTTCAGCGGTTTGAACACTGAAGCTTTCTTT
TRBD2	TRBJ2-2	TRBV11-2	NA	CASLAGPNTGELFF	TGTGCCAGCTTAGCGGGTCCGAACACCGGGGAGCTGTTTTTT
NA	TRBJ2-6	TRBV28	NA	CASSFAGSSSGANVLTF	TGTGCCAGCTCGTTTGCAGGATCTAGCTCTGGGGCCAACGTCCTGACTTTC
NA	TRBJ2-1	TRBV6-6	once	CASSYTDRINEQFF	TGTGCCAGCAGTTATACCGACAGGATCAATGAGCAGTTCTTC
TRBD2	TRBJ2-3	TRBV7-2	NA	CASSFSSGRADTQYF	TGTGCCAGCAGCTTTTCCAGCGGGAGGGCCGATACGCAGTATTTT
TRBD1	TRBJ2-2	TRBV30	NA	CAWGVTGIPGELFF	TGTGCCTGGGGGGTGACAGGGATACCCGGGGAGCTGTTTTTT
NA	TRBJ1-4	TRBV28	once	CASSLPGATNEKLFF	TGTGCCAGCAGTTTACCGGGGGCAACCAATGAAAAACTGTTTTTT
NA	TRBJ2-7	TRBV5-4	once	CASSFDRRSYEQYF	TGTGCCAGCAGCTTCGACAGGAGGTCCTACGAGCAGTACTTC
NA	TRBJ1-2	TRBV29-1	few	CSVTGTTYGYTF	TGCAGCGTGACCGGGACAACTTATGGCTACACCTTC
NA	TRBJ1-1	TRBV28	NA	CASSLSQRGVTEAFF	TGTGCCAGCAGTTTATCCCAGAGGGGCGTCACTGAAGCTTTCTTT
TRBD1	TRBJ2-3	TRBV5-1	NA	CASGQGNTDTQYF	TGCGCCAGCGGACAGGGAAACACAGATACGCAGTATTTT
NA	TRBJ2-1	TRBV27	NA	CATSGATYNEQFF	TGTGCCACCTCGGGTGCAACGTACAATGAGCAGTTCTTC
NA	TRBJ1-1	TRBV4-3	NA	CASSQDQGGGREAFF	TGCGCCAGCAGCCAAGACCAGGGAGGGGGGAGAGAAGCTTTCTTT
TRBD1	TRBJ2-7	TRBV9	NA	CASSRGGSSSYEQYF	TGTGCCAGCAGTCGAGGGGGCAGCAGCTCCTACGAGCAGTACTTC
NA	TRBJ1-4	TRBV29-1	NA	CSVEEWAGIREKLFF	TGCAGCGTTGAGGAGTGGGCAGGGATTCGTGAAAAACTGTTTTTT
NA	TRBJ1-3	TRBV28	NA	CASSPTASGNTIYF	TGTGCCAGCAGCCCAACAGCTTCGGGAAACACCATATATTTT
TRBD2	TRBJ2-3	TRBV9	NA	CASSEGGLAGADTQYF	TGTGCCAGCAGCGAGGGGGGACTAGCGGGAGCGGATACGCAGTATTTT
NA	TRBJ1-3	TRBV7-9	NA	CASSPTEGAGNTIYF	TGTGCCAGCAGCCCGACAGAAGGAGCTGGAAACACCATATATTTT
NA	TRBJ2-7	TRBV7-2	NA	CASSAMGSFDEQYF	TGTGCCAGCAGCGCAATGGGTTCATTCGACGAGCAGTACTTC
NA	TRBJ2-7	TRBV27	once	CASSKPGGPGGGYEQYF	TGTGCCAGCAGCAAACCCGGGGGGCCTGGGGGAGGTTACGAGCAGTACTTC
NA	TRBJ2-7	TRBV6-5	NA	CASSLIHGSSYEQYF	TGTGCCAGCAGTTTGATTCACGGGAGCTCCTACGAGCAGTACTTC
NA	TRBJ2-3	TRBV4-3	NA	CASSPGSVGDTQYF	TGCGCCAGCAGCCCAGGGAGCGTCGGAGATACGCAGTATTTT
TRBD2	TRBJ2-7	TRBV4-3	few	CASSQVTSGPYEQYF	TGCGCCAGCAGCCAAGTTACTAGCGGGCCTTACGAGCAGTACTTC
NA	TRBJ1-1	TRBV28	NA	CASSLVQGGLEAFF	TGTGCCAGCAGTTTAGTCCAGGGCGGATTGGAAGCTTTCTTT
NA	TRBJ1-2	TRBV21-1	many	CASSKSDSGGYTF	TGTGCCAGCAGCAAGTCGGACAGTGGCGGCTACACCTTC
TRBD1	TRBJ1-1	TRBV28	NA	CASSPLPDRVNTEAFF	TGTGCCAGCAGCCCCTTGCCTGACAGGGTGAACACTGAAGCTTTCTTT
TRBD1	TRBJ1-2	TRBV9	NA	CASSATGGSYGYTF	TGTGCCAGCAGCGCGACAGGGGGATCCTATGGCTACACCTTC
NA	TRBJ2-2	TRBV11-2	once	CASSLSSGEITGELFF	TGTGCCAGCAGCTTAAGTTCGGGAGAGATTACCGGGGAGCTGTTTTTT
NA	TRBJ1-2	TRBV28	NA	CASGVNYGYTF	TGTGCCTCAGGGGTCAACTATGGCTACACCTTC
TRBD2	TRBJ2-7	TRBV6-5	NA	CASSYASGGLYEQYF	TGTGCCAGCAGTTACGCTAGCGGGGGCCTATACGAGCAGTACTTC
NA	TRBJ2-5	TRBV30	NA	CAWSTGEETQYF	TGTGCCTGGAGTACTGGCGAAGAGACCCAGTACTTC
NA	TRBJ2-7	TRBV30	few	CAWSWLNSYEQYF	TGTGCCTGGAGCTGGCTTAACTCCTACGAGCAGTACTTC
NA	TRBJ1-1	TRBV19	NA	CASSIQGRTEAFF	TGTGCCAGTAGTATCCAGGGGAGGACTGAAGCTTTCTTT